This T cell receptor (beta chain) was captured by sequencing in a study of T cell repertoires in aging, cancer and after chemotherapy. In the study overall: Chronic lymphocytic leukemia patients on fludarabine- or bendamustine-based regimens gave paired samples before and after chemotherapy. The whole study produced a dataset of around 8.4 million TCR reads.

As to this clonotype: Its antigen remains unidentified. A much more abundant neighbour one base away suggests this may be a read error.

Germline V gives CDR1 LNHNV, CDR2 YYDKDF (reference sequence). This CDR3 contains 11 residues. Amplification of TCR beta used genomic DNA extracted from peripheral blood. Multiplex touch-down PCR with TRB-A/B primers amplified rearranged V-D-J TRB sequences. MiXCR, run by TCRdb on the multiplex PCR reads, gives a single entry per CDR3 protein. The sample has 750 to 900 distinct CDR3 sequences, more than 25% seen once. General observations from the study: In hematological cancer patients, infiltrated lymphoid organs may have impaired thymic emigration or peripheral T cell expansion.

The source of this sequence is a human donor with a blood cancer. The J gene is TRBJ2-5, the V gene TRBV15, with 7 bases fitting TRBD1. Material: blood. This CDR3 is CATSGDNRGVF. The CDR3 coding sequence is TGTGCCACCAGCGGAGATAACAGGGGAGTCTTC.